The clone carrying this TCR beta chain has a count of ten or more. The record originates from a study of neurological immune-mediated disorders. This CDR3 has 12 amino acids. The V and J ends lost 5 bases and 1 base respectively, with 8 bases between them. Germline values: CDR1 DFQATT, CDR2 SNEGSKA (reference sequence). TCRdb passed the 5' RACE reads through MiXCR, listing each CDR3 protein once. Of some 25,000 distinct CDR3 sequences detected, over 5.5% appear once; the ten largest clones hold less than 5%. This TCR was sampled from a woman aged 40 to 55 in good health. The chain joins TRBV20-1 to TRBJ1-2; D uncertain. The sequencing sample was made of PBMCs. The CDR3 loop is CSASDVNYGYTF. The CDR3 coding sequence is TGCAGTGCTTCTGACGTTAACTATGGCTACACCTTC.